This TCR beta chain was observed in a study of blood T cell repertoires in COVID-19. The V gene end was trimmed by 3 bases and the J gene end by 5 bases; junction bases not matched to a gene: 3. Germline-derived CDR1 and CDR2 are SGDLS and YYNGEE. The CDR3 covers 13 residues. The table came from immunoSEQ multiplex PCR; TCRdb's copy has only in-frame clones and leaves some out. The sample has fewer than 300,000 clones; around 90% are singletons. The source is a man aged 18 to 30 with active or convalescent COVID-19. The chain has TRBV9 and TRBJ2-5; 8 bases map to TRBD2. The sample comprised peripheral blood. This chain's CDR3 is CASSAGGVETQYF. CDR3 sequence (DNA): TGTGCCAGCAGCGCCGGGGGGGTGGAGACCCAGTACTTC.